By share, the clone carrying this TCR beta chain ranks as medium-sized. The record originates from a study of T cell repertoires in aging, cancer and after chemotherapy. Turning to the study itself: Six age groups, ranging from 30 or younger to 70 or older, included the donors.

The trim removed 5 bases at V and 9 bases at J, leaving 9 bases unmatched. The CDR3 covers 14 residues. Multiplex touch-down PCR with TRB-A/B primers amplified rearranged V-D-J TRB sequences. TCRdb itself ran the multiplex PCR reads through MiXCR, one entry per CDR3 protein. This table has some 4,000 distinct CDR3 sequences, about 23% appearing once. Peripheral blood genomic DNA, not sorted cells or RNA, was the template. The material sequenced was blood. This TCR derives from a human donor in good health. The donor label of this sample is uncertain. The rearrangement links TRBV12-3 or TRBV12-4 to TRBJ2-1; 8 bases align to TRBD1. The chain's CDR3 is CASSPLGQESEQFF. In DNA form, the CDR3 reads TGTGCCAGCAGTCCTTTGGGACAGGAGAGTGAGCAGTTCTTC.